The subject of this entry is one TCR beta chain. Its antigen is undetermined. These data are taken from a study of cytomegalovirus exposure and HLA in healthy donors. Study outcomes and limitations: At a 0.05 false discovery rate, a later analysis found over 15,000 TCR beta sequences to be associated with HLA alleles. One later analysis reportedly identified an Asian-associated ancestry cluster that showed fewer N-insertions than the roughly 600-donor mean. Later work showed greater clonal expansion in HLA-associated TCR beta chains than in equally common others.

Vbeta (60) and Jbeta (13) primers were used in the PCR. The table came from immunoSEQ multiplex PCR; TCRdb's copy has only in-frame clones and leaves some out. Of about 160,000 clones in the sample, roughly 81% were seen once. The V gene lost 7 bases and the J gene lost 2 bases, with 2 bases spanning the gap. Germline V gene data show CDR1 as SNHLY and CDR2 as FYNNEI. The CDR3 has 11 amino acids. Material: PBMCs. The receptor was derived from a woman aged 50 to 60 in good health and CMV-seronegative. V usage is TRBV2 and J usage is TRBJ1-4; D is undetermined. The CDR3 nucleotides are TGTGCCAGCACTACTAATGAAAAACTGTTTTTT. The encoded protein is CASTTNEKLFF.